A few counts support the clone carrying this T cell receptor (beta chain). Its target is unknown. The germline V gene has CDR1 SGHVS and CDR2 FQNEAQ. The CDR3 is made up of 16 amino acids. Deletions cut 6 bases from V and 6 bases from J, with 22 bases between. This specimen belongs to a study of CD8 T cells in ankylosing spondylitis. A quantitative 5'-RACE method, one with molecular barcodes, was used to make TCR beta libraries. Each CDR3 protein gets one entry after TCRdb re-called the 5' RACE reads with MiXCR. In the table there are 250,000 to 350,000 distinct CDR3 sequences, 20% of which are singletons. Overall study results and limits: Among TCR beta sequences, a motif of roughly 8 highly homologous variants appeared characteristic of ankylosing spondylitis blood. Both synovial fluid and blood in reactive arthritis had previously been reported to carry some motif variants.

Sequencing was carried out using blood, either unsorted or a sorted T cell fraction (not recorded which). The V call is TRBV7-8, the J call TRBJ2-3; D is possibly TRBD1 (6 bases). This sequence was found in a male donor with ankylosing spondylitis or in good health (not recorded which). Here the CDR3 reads CASSEITGNGGDTQYF. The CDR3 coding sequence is TGTGCCAGCAGTGAAATCACAGGGAATGGTGGGGATACGCAGTATTTT.